This T cell receptor (beta chain) is from a study of T cells expressing NK-cell markers. Overall study context: The TCR beta repertoires were obtained from sorted CD3+CD56+NKG2C+, CD3+CD56+NKG2C- and CD3+CD56-NKG2C+ T cells.

The germline V gene encodes CDR1 LGHNA and CDR2 YSLEER. The CDR3 totals 15 residues. Reanalyzing the 5' RACE reads, TCRdb keeps one entry per CDR3 protein, without DNA. The sample totals 250,000 or so distinct CDR3 sequences; its top ten clones hold 4% to 4.5%. Sample: blood T cells: a sorted CD56 or NKG2C T cell subset, CD4+ or CD8+ T cells, or bulk PBMC T cells (not recorded which). The source is a woman aged 18-70 years in good health. The chain combines TRBV4-3 with TRBJ2-5; TCRdb lists TRBD1, though no DNA is available to test this call. CDR3 region: CASSQRTGGEVTQYF.